This TCR beta chain was profiled in a study of cytomegalovirus exposure and HLA in healthy donors (dated 2017 in TCRdb). Study-wide context: According to an earlier analysis of 587 of the donors, 150 million to 200 million T cells yielded approximately 120 million unique TCR beta sequences and about 300 Gb of sequence data. A handful of DR-DQ haplotypes were handled as single units for association and clustering because linkage in the cohort was strong. HLA typing covered class I and class II loci at four-digit resolution. The later analysis used no new phenotypic data to find candidate immune exposures, relying instead on TCR beta sequences and their occurrence across donors. The study used immunosequencing to profile the T cell repertoires of 666 subjects and linked those repertoires to cytomegalovirus serostatus. Every repertoire in the discovery cohort had been generated on one and the same sequencing platform. Donor age, sex, ethnicity and CMV serostatus were collected together with the repertoire data. On average, 235,054 unique TCR beta nucleotide sequences were sequenced per donor among about 400 genotyped donors of the cohort, with roughly a sixth of those sequences being non-productive. The genetic ancestry cluster associated with self-reported Caucasian donors included roughly four fifths of the roughly 390 genotyped donors. Roughly 300 gigabases of sequencing data and roughly 90 million unique TCR sequences were included in an early release covering roughly 700 HLA-typed donors. High-throughput TCR immunosequencing, statistical association of individual TCRs with disease status, and machine learning were combined to predict cytomegalovirus infection status. The number of donors typed differed by locus, with 629-630 for A, B, C, DRB1 and DQB1, roughly 520 for DQA1, 600 to 610 for DPA1, and 450 to 480 for DPB1. In a later analysis, previously published TCR beta repertoires from some 640 donors were re-analyzed and high-resolution HLA genotyping was added so that TCR occurrence patterns could be studied. To decide whether each TCR beta V gene segment behaved as functional or pseudogenic, an earlier analysis of 587 of the donors relied on high-throughput TCR beta sequencing. Along with the roughly 610-subject first cohort, a separate validation cohort of over 90 different subjects was used. A later genetic analysis took genome-wide SNP genotypes for about 55% of the roughly 670 donors and used that subset as a discovery cohort. The aim of the study was to test whether cataloging public T cell receptors could identify signatures of past pathogen exposure.

As concerns this clone: The antigen it recognizes is unknown. Per-base quality was not reported, and no clone a single base away is much larger than it.

Including the terminal cysteine and phenylalanine, the CDR3 comprises 14 residues. Only the CDR3 DNA is retained, 42 bases long and in frame from the first base. The germline V gene specifies SGHDT as CDR1 and YYEEEE as CDR2. Here V drops 4 bases and J drops 4 bases, and the junction holds 5 bases not matched to any gene. The method behind the library was the immunoSEQ multiplex PCR assay. For the multiplex PCR, a mixture combining 60 forward primers for TCR Vbeta segments and 13 reverse primers for TCR Jbeta segments was used. Amplification of the CDR3 region of rearranged TCR beta genes was performed with a multiplex PCR assay on genomic DNA. Amplified TCR beta libraries were sequenced as 87-base-pair reads on the Illumina HiSeq System. The original methods were these. A later analysis tallied around 87 million unique TCR beta chains across the 640 or so repertoires, and approximately 9.9 million of those chains were shared by two or more donors. A nearest-neighbor algorithm error-corrected the raw reads and collapsed the reads into unique sequences, merging closely related sequences to remove PCR and sequencing errors. Alignment of CDR3 sequences to IMGT reference sequences was used to assign V, D and J gene segments. For a sequence to be retained, a match of at least six nucleotides to both a V gene segment and a J gene segment was required. A rearrangement was called productive if the CDR3 had no stop codons and remained in frame with V and J, and every other rearrangement was called non-productive. Following IMGT convention, CDR3 was defined as the stretch from the second conserved V-encoded cysteine to the conserved J-encoded phenylalanine. In an earlier analysis of more than 550 of the donors, sequences lacking an unambiguous match to a single V gene segment were excluded. An earlier analysis of several hundred of the donors called V segments functional above 56.7% productive rearrangements and segregating when the between-donor standard deviation exceeded 5%. A statistical classification framework was built for diagnosing cytomegalovirus status from the catalog of TCR beta chain sequences. A later analysis assigned V and J genes by comparing TCR nucleotide sequences with IMGT/GENE-DB human TR gene sequences. A later analysis assigned CDR3 sequences and most-parsimonious VDJ recombination scenarios with the TCRdist pipeline. In a later analysis, every TCR beta chain was defined by the combination of its CDR3 amino acid sequence and its V-gene family, and reads without a unique V-gene family were dropped. A later analysis removed roughly 590 highly shared, low-generation-probability nucleotide sequences to deal with suspected cross-contamination and a sequencing artifact. For each public chain, a later analysis derived a clonal expansion index from normalized ranks of inferred template counts within each repertoire. A later analysis computed generation probabilities with a VDJ recombination model fitted to out-of-frame rearrangements, and checked the results against IGoR. A later analysis scored TCR-TCR, TCR-HLA and TCR-CMV co-occurrence with hypergeometric tests, applying a repertoire-size bias correction to TCR pairs. False discovery rates were estimated in a later analysis by permuting HLA or CMV assignments 20 times. A later analysis grouped co-occurring TCRs with DBSCAN, adding TCRdist sequence similarity when clustering within HLA-allele-positive subsets. Repertoires with fewer than 30,000 or more than 120,000 public chains, plus five repertoires with anomalous nucleotide sharing, were excluded from co-occurrence clustering. Drawn from immuneACCESS, this table holds only the in-frame rearrangements with V and J called that TCRdb kept. Clones are partly lost; checked studies trace under half to an unresolved V gene and leave the rest unexplained. That table is the source of V, J and clone size, and D and trimming were worked out from the DNA. The sample table holds 90,000 to 140,000 clones, of which under 85% were seen once. Of the sample, roughly 1.3% falls within the top ten clones.

Summary of the overall study and its limitations: In a later genetic analysis, fewer N-insertions in productive TCRs were reported among donors in an Asian-associated ancestry cluster than the roughly 700-donor mean. In a later analysis, the rate of TCR association differed among HLA loci, with DRB1 alleles having the most associated TCRs and HLA-C alleles having the fewest. A cluster of highly shared sequence variants was judged likely to represent a technical artifact of the sequencing pipeline. A later analysis found that HLA-associated TCR beta chains were more clonally expanded and had lower generation probabilities than equally common non-associated chains. Most TCR sequences were seen in very few donors, while some public TCRs were found in many individuals. A further reported finding was that TCR beta sequences accurately predicted the HLA-A and HLA-B alleles for most subjects in the first cohort. An association between a missense DCLRE1C variant and V-gene and J-gene trimming of TCR beta chains was found in a later genetic analysis and replicated in an independent cohort. A later analysis associated 15,000 to 20,000 TCR beta sequences with specific HLA alleles at a false discovery rate of 0.05. Sequencing depth was assumed to be roughly uniform across donors in the presence/absence analyses, though that assumption may not hold. When HLA alleles, especially DR and DQ, strongly co-occurred, TCR associations were difficult to assign to individual alleles. In an earlier analysis of about 540 of the donors, most TCR beta V segments were observed in productive rearrangements about 87% or about 30% of the time, broadly matching IMGT annotations. Because the 87-base-pair reads could not distinguish some IMGT-functional V segments, including TRBV6-2 and TRBV6-3, those segments were excluded. The cohort was sequenced for TCR beta chains only, and without alpha or paired-chain data the features that could be detected were limited. Most CMV-associated TCR beta chains appeared to be HLA-restricted in a later analysis, and the HLA associations seemed to be driven largely by CMV exposure. Because some donors lacked HLA typing at each locus, the association tests relied only on the typed subset. In both the original and validation cohorts, the classifier was reported to diagnose cytomegalovirus status with high specificity and sensitivity. Linkage disequilibrium might explain the correlated functional status among segregating V segments, but an unknown experimental factor could not be ruled out. Because counts were too low, roughly 16 rarely observed V segments, including chromosome 9 orphons, were excluded from the earlier analysis of some 540 of the donors. Three of the identified cytomegalovirus-associated TCR beta chains were confirmed in vitro to be specific for cytomegalovirus antigens. According to a later analysis, parvovirus B19, influenza, CMV and Epstein-Barr virus appeared linked to several top co-occurrence clusters. A total of 150 to 200 TCR beta chains were listed by the study as associated with cytomegalovirus. It was suggested by the authors that the approach could potentially be generalized to other disease states and immunological phenotypes. The only immune exposure information available for the cohort was CMV serostatus.

The cohort consisted of some 670 healthy bone marrow donors. Cohort members were all nominally healthy when sampled, although unrecorded immune exposures were likely present. The donor was CMV seronegative and belonged to the group of more than 300 seronegative cohort members. A peripheral blood sample was collected from each donor, and TCR beta sequencing was performed on peripheral blood mononuclear cells. The Qiagen DNeasy Blood Extraction Kit was used to extract genomic DNA from the blood cell samples. The chain is assembled from TRBV5-6 and TRBJ2-7, and 10 junctional nucleotides match TRBD2. This receptor was identified in a man between 35 and 55 years old in good health and CMV-seronegative. Sequencing input: PBMCs. The CDR3 has the sequence CASSHGLAEYEQYF. The sequence in DNA is TGTGCCAGCAGCCATGGACTAGCGGAGTACGAGCAGTACTTC.